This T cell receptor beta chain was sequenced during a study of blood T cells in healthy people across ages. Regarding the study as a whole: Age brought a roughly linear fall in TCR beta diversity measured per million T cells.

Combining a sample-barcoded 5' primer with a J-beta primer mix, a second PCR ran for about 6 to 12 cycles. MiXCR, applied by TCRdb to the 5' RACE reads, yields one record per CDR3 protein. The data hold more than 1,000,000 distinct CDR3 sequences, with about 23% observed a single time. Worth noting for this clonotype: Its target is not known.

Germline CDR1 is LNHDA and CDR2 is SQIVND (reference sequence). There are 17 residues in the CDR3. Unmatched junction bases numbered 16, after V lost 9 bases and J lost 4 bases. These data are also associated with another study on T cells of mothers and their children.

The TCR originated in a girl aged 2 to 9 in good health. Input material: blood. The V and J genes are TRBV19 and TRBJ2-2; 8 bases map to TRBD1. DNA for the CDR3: TGTGCCAGCCACCGGGACAGGTCCCGAATAGGCACCGGGGAGCTGTTTTTT. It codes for CASHRDRSRIGTGELFF.